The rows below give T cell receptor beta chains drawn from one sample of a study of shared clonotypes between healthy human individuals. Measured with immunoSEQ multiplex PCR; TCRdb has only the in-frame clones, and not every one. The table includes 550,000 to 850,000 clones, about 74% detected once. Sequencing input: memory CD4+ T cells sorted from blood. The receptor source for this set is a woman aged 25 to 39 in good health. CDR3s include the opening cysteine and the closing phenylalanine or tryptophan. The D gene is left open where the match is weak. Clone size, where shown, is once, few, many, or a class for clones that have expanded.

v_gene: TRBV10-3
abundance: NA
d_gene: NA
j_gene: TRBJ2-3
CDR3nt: TGTGCCATCGGGGGAACAATCAGCACAGATACGCAGTATTTT
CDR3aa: CAIGGTISTDTQYF

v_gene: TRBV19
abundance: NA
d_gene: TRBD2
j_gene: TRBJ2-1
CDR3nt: TGTGCCAGTAGTAGACTAGCGGGGCCCGTGGACTACAATGAGCAGTTCTTC
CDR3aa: CASSRLAGPVDYNEQFF

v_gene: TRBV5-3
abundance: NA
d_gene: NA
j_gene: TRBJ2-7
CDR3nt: TGTGCCAGAAGCTTGGGGGTGCACAGACACGAGCAGTACTTC
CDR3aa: CARSLGVHRHEQYF

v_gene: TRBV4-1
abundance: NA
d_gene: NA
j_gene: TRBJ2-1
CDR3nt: TGCGCCAGCAGCCAAATTGGTAGCTCAAACTACAATGAGCAGTTCTTC
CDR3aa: CASSQIGSSNYNEQFF

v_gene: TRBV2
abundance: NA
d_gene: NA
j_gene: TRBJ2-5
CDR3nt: TGTGCCAGCAGCCGGGAGACGGCGGAGACCCAGTACTTC
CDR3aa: CASSRETAETQYF

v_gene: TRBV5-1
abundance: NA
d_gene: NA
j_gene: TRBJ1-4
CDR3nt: TGCGCCAGCAGATACCAAGGGATTACTAATGAAAAACTGTTTTTT
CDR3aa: CASRYQGITNEKLFF

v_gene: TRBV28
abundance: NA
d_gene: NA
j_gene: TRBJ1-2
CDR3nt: TGTGCCAGCACCGTAGCAGGGTACTATGGCTACACCTTC
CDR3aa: CASTVAGYYGYTF

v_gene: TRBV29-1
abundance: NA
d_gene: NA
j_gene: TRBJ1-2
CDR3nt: TGCAGCTCCAGACAGGACTACTATGGCTACACCTTC
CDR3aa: CSSRQDYYGYTF

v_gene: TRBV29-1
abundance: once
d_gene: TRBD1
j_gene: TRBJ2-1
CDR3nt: TGCAGCGTTGAAGGGGGGGCGACAGGGGGCTCGGATGAGCAGTTCTTC
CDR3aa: CSVEGGATGGSDEQFF

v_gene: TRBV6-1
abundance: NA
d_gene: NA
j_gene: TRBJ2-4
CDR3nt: TGTGCCAGCAGTATCCCGGAGAGGAACATTCAGTACTTC
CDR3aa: CASSIPERNIQYF

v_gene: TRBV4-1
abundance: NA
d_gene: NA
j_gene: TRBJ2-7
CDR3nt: TGCGCCAGCAGCCACCGGGACCGGGCCTATGAGCAGTACTTC
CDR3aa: CASSHRDRAYEQYF

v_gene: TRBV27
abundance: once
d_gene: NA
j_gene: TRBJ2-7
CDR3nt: TGTGCCAGCAGTAACAGGGTTCTTTCCTACGAGCAGTACTTC
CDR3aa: CASSNRVLSYEQYF

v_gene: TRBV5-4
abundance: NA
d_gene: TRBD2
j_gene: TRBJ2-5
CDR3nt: TGTGCCAGCAGCAGAGTGGCGGGAGGACAAGAGACCCAGTACTTC
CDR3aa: CASSRVAGGQETQYF

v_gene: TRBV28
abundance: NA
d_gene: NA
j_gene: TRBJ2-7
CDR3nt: TGTGCCAGCGGCGGACAGACACCCTACGAGCAGTACTTC
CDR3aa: CASGGQTPYEQYF

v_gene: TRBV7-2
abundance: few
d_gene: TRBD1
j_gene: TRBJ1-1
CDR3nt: TGTGCCAGCAGCTTAGCCGGGACAGGGACTGAAGCTTTCTTT
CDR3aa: CASSLAGTGTEAFF

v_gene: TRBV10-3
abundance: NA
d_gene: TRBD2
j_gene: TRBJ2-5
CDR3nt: TGTGCCATCAGCCCGGGGGGGAGGGCAGAGACCCAGTACTTC
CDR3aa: CAISPGGRAETQYF

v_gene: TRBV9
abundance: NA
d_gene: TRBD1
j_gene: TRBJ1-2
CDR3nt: TGTGCCAGCAGTCAAGGGACAGCTCTAGGGGGCTACACCTTC
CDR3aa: CASSQGTALGGYTF

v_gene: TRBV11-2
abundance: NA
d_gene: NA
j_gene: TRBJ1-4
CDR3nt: TGTGCCAGCAGCGGCAGGGGTTCGACTAATGAAAAACTGTTTTTT
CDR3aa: CASSGRGSTNEKLFF

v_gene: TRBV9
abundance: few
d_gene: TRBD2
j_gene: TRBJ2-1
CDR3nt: TGTGCCAGCAGCGTAACGTATGGCGGGAGGGCAGGTAATTACAATGAGCAGTTCTTC
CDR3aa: CASSVTYGGRAGNYNEQFF

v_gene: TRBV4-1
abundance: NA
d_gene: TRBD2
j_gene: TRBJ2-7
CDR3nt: TGCGCCAGCAGCTTTCGGACAGGACTAGCGGGATCTGGACTATACGAGCAGTACTTC
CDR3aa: CASSFRTGLAGSGLYEQYF

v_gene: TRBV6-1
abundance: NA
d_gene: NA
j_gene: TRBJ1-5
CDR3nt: TGTGCCAGCAGTGAACAGGGCGGCAATCAGCCCCAGCATTTT
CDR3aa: CASSEQGGNQPQHF

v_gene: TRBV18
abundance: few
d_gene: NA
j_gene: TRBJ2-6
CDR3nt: TGTGCCAGCTCACCCCTAGGGGGGGCCTCTGGGGCCAACGTCCTGACTTTC
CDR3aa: CASSPLGGASGANVLTF

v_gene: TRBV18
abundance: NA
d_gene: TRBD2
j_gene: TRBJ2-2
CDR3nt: TGTGCCAGCTCACCATTTGCGGGAGCGTCGAACACCGGGGAGCTGTTTTTT
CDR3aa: CASSPFAGASNTGELFF

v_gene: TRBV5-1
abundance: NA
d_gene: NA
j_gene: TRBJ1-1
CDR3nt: TGCGCCAGCAGAGAGGTGTATATGAACACTGAAGCTTTCTTT
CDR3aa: CASREVYMNTEAFF

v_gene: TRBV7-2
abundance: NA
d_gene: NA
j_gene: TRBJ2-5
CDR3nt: TGTGCCAGCAGTCTCCTCTACGGGGAGACCCAGTACTTC
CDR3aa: CASSLLYGETQYF

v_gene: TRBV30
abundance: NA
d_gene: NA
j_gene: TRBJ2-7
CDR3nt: TGTGCCTGGAGTGTGGCGGGGACCGACGAGCAGTACTTC
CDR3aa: CAWSVAGTDEQYF

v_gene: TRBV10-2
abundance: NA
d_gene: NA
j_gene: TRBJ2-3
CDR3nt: TGCGCCACCTTGTGGGCAGGGGGCACAGATACGCAGTATTTT
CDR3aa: CATLWAGGTDTQYF

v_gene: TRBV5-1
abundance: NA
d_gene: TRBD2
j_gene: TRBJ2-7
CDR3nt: TGCGCCAGCAGCTTGGGCGGGAGTTCATCCTACGAGCAGTACTTC
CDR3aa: CASSLGGSSSYEQYF

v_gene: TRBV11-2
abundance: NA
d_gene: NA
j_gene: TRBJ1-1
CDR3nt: TGTGCCAGCAGCTTAGATTCAAGGGACGGAGCTTTCTTT
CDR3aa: CASSLDSRDGAFF

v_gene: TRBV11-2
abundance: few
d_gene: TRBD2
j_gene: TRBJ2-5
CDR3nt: TGTGCCAGCAGCTTGGCTACTAGCGGGAGGGCCCAAGAGACCCAGTACTTC
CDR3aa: CASSLATSGRAQETQYF

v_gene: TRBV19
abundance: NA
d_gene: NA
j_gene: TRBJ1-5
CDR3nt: TGTGCCAGTAGCGCACGCCCCTTCAATCAGCCCCAGCATTTT
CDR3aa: CASSARPFNQPQHF

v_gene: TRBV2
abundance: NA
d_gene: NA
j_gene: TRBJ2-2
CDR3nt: TGTGCCAGCAGACCAGTAACAAACACCGGGGAGCTGTTTTTT
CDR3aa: CASRPVTNTGELFF

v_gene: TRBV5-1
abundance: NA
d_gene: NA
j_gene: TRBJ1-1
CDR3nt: TGCGCCAGCAGCTCGGCTGGTTTGAACACTGAAGCTTTCTTT
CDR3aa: CASSSAGLNTEAFF

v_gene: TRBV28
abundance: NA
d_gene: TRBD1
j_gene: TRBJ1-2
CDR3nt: TGTGCCAGCACTGTTGGGACAGGGGTTGATGGCTACACCTTC
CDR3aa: CASTVGTGVDGYTF

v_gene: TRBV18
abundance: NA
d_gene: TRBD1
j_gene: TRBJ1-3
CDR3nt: TGTGCCAGCTCACCTGAACTGACAGGGTCGGCTGGAAACACCATATATTTT
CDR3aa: CASSPELTGSAGNTIYF

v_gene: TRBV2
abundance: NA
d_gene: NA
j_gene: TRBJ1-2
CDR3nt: TGTGCCAGCAGTGAAACAGGGTTCTATGGCTACACCTTC
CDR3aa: CASSETGFYGYTF

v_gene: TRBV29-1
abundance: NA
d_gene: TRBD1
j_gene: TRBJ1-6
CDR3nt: TGCAGTGTTAGGGAGGGGACAGGCAATTCACCCCTCCACTTT
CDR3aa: CSVREGTGNSPLHF

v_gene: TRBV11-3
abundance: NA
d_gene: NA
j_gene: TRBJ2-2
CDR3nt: TGTGCCAGCAGCGAAGCCCGAGGGGCCGGGGAGCTGTTTTTT
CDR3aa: CASSEARGAGELFF

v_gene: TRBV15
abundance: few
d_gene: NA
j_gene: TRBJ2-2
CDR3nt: TGTGCCACCAGCAGAGATCAAGCCGGGGAGCTGTTTTTT
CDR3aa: CATSRDQAGELFF

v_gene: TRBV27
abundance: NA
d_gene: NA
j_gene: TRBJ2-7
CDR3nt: TGTGCCAGCAGTTTGGGCGGAGGGCACCGTGAGCAGTACTTC
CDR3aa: CASSLGGGHREQYF

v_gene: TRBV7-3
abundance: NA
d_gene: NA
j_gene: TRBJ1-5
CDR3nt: TGTGCCAGCAGTAAAAATGGCGGTGAGCCCCAGCATTTT
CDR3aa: CASSKNGGEPQHF

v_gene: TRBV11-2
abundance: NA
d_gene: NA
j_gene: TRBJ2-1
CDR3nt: TGTGCCAGCAGCTTATCTGGGGGCGCCCAGGACAATGAGCAGTTCTTC
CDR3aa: CASSLSGGAQDNEQFF

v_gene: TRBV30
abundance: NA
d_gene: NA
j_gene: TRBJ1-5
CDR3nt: TGTGCCTGGAGCTCGACGGGGGATCAGCCCCAGCATTTT
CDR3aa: CAWSSTGDQPQHF

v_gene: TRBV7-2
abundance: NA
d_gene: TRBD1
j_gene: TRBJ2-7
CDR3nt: TGTGCCAGCAGCTCGGCAGGGGGTAACTACGAGCAGTACTTC
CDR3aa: CASSSAGGNYEQYF

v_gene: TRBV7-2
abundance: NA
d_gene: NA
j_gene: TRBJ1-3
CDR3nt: TGTGCCAGCAGCTTAGCGGGGGCTGGAAACACCATATATTTT
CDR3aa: CASSLAGAGNTIYF

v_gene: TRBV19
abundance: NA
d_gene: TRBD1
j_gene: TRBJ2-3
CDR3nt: TGTGCCAGTAGTACCCCAGGGACAGGGATCAATACGCAGTATTTT
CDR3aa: CASSTPGTGINTQYF

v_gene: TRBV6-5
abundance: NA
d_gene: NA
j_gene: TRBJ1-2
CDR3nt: TGTGCCAGCAGTTACCTGAGGAGAGGTGGCTACACCTTC
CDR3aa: CASSYLRRGGYTF

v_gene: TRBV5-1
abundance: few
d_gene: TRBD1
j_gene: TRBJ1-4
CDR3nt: TGCGCCAGCAGCTTGGGTGACAGGGACGCTGAAAAACTGTTTTTT
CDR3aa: CASSLGDRDAEKLFF

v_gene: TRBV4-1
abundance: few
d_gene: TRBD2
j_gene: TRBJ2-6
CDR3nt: TGCGCCAGCAGCCAAGACCCATCGTCGGGGGGTGAGGTCCTGACTTTC
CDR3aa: CASSQDPSSGGEVLTF

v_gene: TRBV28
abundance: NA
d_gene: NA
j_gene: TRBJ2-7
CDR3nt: TGTGCCAGCAGTTCCCCCTTAAGCGCGTCCTACGAGCAGTACTTC
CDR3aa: CASSSPLSASYEQYF

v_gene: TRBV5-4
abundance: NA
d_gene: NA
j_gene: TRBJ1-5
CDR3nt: TGTGCCAGCAGCGTTGACAGCAATCAGCCCCAGCATTTT
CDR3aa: CASSVDSNQPQHF

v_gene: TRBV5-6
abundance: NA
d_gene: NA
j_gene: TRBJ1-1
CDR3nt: TGTGCCAGCAGCGGAGGGACGGCGAACACTGAAGCTTTCTTT
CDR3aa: CASSGGTANTEAFF

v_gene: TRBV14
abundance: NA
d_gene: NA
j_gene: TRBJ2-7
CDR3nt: TGTGCCAGCAGCCTTACAATCGCAGGGACTTCCGAGCAGTACTTC
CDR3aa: CASSLTIAGTSEQYF